This entry concerns a single T cell receptor (beta chain). Germline V gives CDR1 LNHDA, CDR2 SQIVND (reference sequence). V was pared by 5 bases and J by 7 bases, with 14 bases between. CDR3 size: 13 residues. Assay used: immunoSEQ multiplex PCR; TCRdb lists only in-frame clones, some missing. The repertoire holds about 120,000 clones, about 87% seen once, with roughly 2.2% in the top ten. This record belongs to a study of blood T cell repertoires in COVID-19. The TCR comes from a woman aged 50 to 65 with acute or convalescent COVID-19. The V gene is TRBV19, the J gene TRBJ1-1; D gene uncertain. The sequencing input was peripheral blood. CDR3 nucleotides: TGTGCCAGTAGTCCGCCGATAGTTGATGAAGCTTTCTTT. Translating gives CASSPPIVDEAFF.